The entry below describes one TCR beta chain. Its antigen is currently unknown. These data are taken from a study of beta chain features in type 1 diabetes. Every isolated RNA sample was fully reverse transcribed, so sequencing captured expressed TCRB transcripts. Approximately 3.5 million reads was the average for naive, central memory and regulatory T cell samples. Using immunoSEQ multiplex PCR, the repertoire was profiled, and TCRdb retains in-frame clones only, with some absent. The repertoire holds 640,000 or so clones, with roughly 13% as singletons. Sorting based on CD45RO/CCR7/CD25/CD127/CD95/CD27 separated CD4+ naive, central memory, regulatory and stem cell-like memory cells. This CDR3 has 15 amino acids. CDR1 is MDHEN and CDR2 is SYDVKM in the germline V gene. Trimming took 6 bases from V and 2 from J; bases not matched to a gene: 8. Study-wide findings and caveats: The study found moderately but significantly shorter TCRB CDR3s in all four CD4+ subsets of Type 1 diabetes patients. In patients and controls equally, PCR might favor templates that are shorter. Unsettled here was the matter of whether HLA type influences TCRB rearrangement.

The genes are TRBV28 and TRBJ2-7; TRBD1 matches at 9 bases. Sequenced material: naive CD4+ T cells from blood. The receptor was isolated from a man aged 18 to 30 with type 1 diabetes. The CDR3: CASSSGDRDAYEQYF. The CDR3 bases are TGTGCCAGCAGCTCCGGGGACAGGGACGCCTACGAGCAGTACTTC. Full variable domain (missing parts from reference TRBV28 and TRBJ2-7): DVKVTQSSRYLVKRTGEKVFLECVQDMDHENMFWYRQDPGLGLRLIYFSYDVKMKEKGDIPEGYSVSREKKERFSLILESASTNQTSMYLCASSSGDRDAYEQYFGPGTRLTVT.